This TCR beta chain is from a study of tumor and adjacent non-tumor tissue in lung cancer. On this clonotype: Antigen specificity is unknown. The junction departs from the called germline gene at one end, perhaps through a read error.

This CDR3 comprises 14 residues. Germline V gene data show CDR1 as SGHNT and CDR2 as YENEEA. The study, taken as a whole, reports: Top 100 clones took a larger repertoire share in normal lung.

The template was RNA from unsorted bulk tissue. More than 3 cm separated this lung sample from the edge of the tumor. A modified ARM-PCR protocol with three rounds of nested PCR amplified TCRbeta. TCRdb re-called the multiplex PCR reads with MiXCR, one entry per CDR3 protein. The table has around 75,000 distinct CDR3 sequences, around 70% seen once. The sequencing sample was made of distant non-tumor lung tissue. This sequence originates from a woman aged 45-65 years with non-small cell lung cancer. This rearrangement joins TRBV11-3 to TRBJ2-1; weak D call: TRBD1 (5 bases). CDR3 loop: CASSLDGAWNEQLF. The CDR3 DNA sequence: TGTGCCAGCAGCTTAGATGGGGCGTGGAATGAGCAGCTCTTC.